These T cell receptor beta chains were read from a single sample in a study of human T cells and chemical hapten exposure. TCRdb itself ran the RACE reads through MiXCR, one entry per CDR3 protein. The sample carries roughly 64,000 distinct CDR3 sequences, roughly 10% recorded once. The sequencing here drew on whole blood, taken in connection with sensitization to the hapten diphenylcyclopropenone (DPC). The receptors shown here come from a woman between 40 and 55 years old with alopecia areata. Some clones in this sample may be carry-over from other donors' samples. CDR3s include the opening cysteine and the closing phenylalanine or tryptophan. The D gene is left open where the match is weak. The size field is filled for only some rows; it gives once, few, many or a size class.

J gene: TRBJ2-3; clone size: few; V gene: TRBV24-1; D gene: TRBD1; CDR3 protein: CATSDPSRGPAYTQYF; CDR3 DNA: TGTGCCACCAGTGATCCCTCCAGGGGGCCGGCGTATACGCAGTATTTT
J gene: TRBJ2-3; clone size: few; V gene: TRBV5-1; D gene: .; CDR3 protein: CASSLAGSAGDTQYF; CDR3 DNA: TGCGCCAGCAGCTTGGCTGGTAGCGCCGGAGATACGCAGTATTTT
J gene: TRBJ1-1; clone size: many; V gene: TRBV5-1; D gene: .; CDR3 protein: CASSLVLNTEAFF; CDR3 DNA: TGCGCCAGCAGCTTGGTCTTGAACACTGAAGCTTTCTTT
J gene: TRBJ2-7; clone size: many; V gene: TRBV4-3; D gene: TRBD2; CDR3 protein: CASSQGVQREARPNYEQYF; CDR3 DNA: TGCGCCAGCAGCCAAGGGGTGCAGCGGGAGGCCCGTCCCAACTACGAGCAGTACTTC
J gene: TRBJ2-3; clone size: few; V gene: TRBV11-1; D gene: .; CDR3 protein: CASSLEGGHRTDTQYF; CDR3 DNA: TGTGCCAGCAGCTTAGAGGGGGGGCACCGCACAGATACGCAGTATTTT
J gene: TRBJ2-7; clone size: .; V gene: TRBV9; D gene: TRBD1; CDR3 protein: CASSVGTGSSYEQYF; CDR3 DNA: TGTGCCAGCAGCGTCGGGACAGGTTCCTCCTACGAGCAGTACTTC
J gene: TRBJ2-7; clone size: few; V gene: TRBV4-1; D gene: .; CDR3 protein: CASSAQDSTYEQYF; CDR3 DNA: TGCGCCAGCAGCGCCCAGGACAGCACCTACGAGCAGTACTTC
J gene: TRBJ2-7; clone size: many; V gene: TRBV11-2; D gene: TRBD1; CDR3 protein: CASSLVHRGSYEQYF; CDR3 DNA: TGTGCCAGCAGCTTAGTTCACAGGGGTTCCTACGAGCAGTACTTC
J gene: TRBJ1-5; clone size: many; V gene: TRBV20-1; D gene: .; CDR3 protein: CSARESRGNQPQHF; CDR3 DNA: TGCAGTGCTAGAGAATCCAGGGGCAATCAGCCCCAGCATTTT
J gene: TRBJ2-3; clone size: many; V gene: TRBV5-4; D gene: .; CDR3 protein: CASSQDSSRTDTQYF; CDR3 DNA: TGTGCCAGCAGCCAGGACAGCTCGAGAACAGATACGCAGTATTTT
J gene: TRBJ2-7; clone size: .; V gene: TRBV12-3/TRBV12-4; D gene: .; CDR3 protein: CASTRRAYEQYF; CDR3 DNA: TGTGCCAGCACCCGGCGTGCCTACGAGCAGTACTTC
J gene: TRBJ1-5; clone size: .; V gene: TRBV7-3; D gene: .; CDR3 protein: CASSAQAGLPQHF; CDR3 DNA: TGTGCCAGCAGCGCCCAGGCAGGGCTGCCCCAGCATTTT
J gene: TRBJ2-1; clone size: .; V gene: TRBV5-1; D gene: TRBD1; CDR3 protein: CASSSEGQGSYNEQFF; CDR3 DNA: TGCGCCAGCAGCTCCGAGGGACAGGGGTCGTACAATGAGCAGTTCTTC
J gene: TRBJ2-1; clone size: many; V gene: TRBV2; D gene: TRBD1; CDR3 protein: CASRKLQGSYNEQFF; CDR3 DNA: TGTGCCAGCAGGAAATTACAGGGGTCCTACAATGAGCAGTTCTTC
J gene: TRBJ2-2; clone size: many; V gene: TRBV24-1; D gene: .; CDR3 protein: CATSDRGQTGELFF; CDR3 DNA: TGTGCCACCAGTGATCGGGGGCAAACCGGGGAGCTGTTTTTT
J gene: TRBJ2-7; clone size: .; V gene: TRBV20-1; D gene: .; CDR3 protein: CSAYWPNADEQYF; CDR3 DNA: TGCAGTGCTTATTGGCCAAACGCCGACGAGCAGTACTTC
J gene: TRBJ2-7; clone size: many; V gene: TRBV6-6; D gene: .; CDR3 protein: CASTLPGYEQYF; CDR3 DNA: TGTGCCAGCACCCTACCAGGGTACGAGCAGTACTTC
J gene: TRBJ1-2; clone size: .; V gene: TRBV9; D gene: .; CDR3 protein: CASSLRGEGANYGYTF; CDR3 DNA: TGTGCCAGCAGCCTCCGGGGGGAGGGGGCTAACTATGGCTACACCTTC
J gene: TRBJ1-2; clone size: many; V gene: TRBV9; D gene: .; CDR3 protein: CASSVDRNYGYTF; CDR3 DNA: TGTGCCAGCAGCGTTGACAGGAACTATGGCTACACCTTC
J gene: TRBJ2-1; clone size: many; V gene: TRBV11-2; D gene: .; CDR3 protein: CASSLVGGTEQFF; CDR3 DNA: TGTGCCAGCAGCTTAGTGGGGGGAACTGAGCAGTTCTTC
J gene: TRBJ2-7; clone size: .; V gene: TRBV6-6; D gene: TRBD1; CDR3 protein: CASSQDRGPIEQYF; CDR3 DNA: TGTGCCAGCAGCCAGGACAGGGGACCGATCGAGCAGTACTTC
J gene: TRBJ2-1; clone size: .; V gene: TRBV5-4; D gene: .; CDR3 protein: CASSFMGGADEQFF; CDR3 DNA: TGTGCCAGCAGCTTCATGGGGGGGGCAGATGAGCAGTTCTTC
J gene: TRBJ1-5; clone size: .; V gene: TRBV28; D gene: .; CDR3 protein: CASSSPSGLGNQPQHF; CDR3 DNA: TGTGCCAGCAGTTCCCCCTCGGGCCTGGGCAATCAGCCCCAGCATTTT
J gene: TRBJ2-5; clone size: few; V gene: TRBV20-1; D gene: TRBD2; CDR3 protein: CSARVQGLGGQETQYF; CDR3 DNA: TGCAGTGCTAGAGTCCAGGGACTAGGGGGCCAAGAGACCCAGTACTTC
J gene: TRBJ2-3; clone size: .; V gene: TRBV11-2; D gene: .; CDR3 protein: CASSLLRTGTDTQYF; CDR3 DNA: TGTGCCAGCAGCTTACTTCGGACGGGCACAGATACGCAGTATTTT
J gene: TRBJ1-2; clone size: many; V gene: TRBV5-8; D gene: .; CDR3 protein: CASSLRDGNYGYTF; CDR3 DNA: TGTGCCAGCAGCTTAAGGGACGGCAACTATGGCTACACCTTC
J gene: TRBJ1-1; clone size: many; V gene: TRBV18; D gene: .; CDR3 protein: CASSPKNTEAFF; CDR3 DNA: TGTGCCAGCTCACCCAAGAACACTGAAGCTTTCTTT
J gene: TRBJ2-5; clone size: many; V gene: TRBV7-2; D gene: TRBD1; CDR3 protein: CASSSGGDTRETQYF; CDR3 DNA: TGTGCCAGCAGCTCAGGGGGCGATACTCGGGAGACCCAGTACTTC
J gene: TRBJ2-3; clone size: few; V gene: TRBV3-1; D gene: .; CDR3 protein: CASSPRLVAEQYF; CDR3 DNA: TGTGCCAGCAGCCCGAGACTAGTTGCAGAGCAGTATTTT
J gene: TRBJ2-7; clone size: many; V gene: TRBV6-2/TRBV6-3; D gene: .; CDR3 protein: CASSFGPSREQYF; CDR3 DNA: TGTGCCAGCAGCTTCGGGCCATCGAGGGAGCAGTACTTC
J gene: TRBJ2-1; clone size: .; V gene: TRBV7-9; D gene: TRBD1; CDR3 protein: CASSSPGQGGEQFF; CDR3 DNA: TGTGCCAGCAGCTCCCCGGGACAGGGCGGTGAGCAGTTCTTC
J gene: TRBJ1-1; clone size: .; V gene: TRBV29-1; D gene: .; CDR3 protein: CSAGRGTEAFF; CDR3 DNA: TGCAGCGCCGGGCGGGGCACTGAAGCTTTCTTT
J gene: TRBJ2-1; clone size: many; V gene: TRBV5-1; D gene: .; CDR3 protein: CASSPSSGYNEQFF; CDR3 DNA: TGCGCCAGCAGCCCGTCCAGCGGGTACAATGAGCAGTTCTTC
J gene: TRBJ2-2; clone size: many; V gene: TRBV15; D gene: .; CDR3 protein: CATSRGGSGELFF; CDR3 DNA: TGTGCCACCAGCAGGGGAGGCTCCGGGGAGCTGTTTTTT
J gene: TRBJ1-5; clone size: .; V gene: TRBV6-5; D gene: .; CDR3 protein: CASNPGPGLLDQPQHF; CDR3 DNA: TGTGCCAGCAACCCCGGGCCGGGCCTTCTAGATCAGCCCCAGCATTTT
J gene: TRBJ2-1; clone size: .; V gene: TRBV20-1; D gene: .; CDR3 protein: CSARERWRKGSYNEQFF; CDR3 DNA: TGCAGTGCTAGAGAGAGGTGGAGAAAGGGGTCCTACAATGAGCAGTTCTTC
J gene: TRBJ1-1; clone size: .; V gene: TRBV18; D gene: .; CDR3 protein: CASSPVTATLGTEAFF; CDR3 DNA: TGTGCCAGCTCACCAGTAACGGCGACCCTGGGCACTGAAGCTTTCTTT
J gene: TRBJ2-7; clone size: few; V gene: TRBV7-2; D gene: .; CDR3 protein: CASSLVWGDEQYF; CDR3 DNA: TGTGCCAGCAGCTTAGTGTGGGGAGACGAGCAGTACTTC
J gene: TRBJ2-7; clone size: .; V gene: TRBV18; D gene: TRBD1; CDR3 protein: CASSPPTTGTEQYF; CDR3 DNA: TGTGCCAGCTCACCACCGACGACAGGGACGGAGCAGTACTTC
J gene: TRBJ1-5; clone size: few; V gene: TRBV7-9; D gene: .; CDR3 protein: CASSLGGLAWQPQHF; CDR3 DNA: TGTGCCAGCAGCTTAGGAGGGTTAGCTTGGCAGCCCCAGCATTTT
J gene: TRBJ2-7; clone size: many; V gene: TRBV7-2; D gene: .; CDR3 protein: CASSLSTGTPDYEQYF; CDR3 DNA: TGTGCCAGCAGCTTATCGACCGGGACACCGGACTACGAGCAGTACTTC
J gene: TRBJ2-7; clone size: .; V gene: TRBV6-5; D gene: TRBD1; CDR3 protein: CASRTGVYEQYF; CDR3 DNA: TGTGCCAGCAGGACAGGGGTCTACGAGCAGTACTTC